This entry lists 2 T cell receptor beta chains sequenced from one sample in a study of blood T cell repertoires in COVID-19. Some clones are missing from TCRdb's copy, which holds only in-frame ones; the method was immunoSEQ multiplex PCR. The repertoire includes fewer than 250,000 clones, under 90% of them detected once, and around 19% sits in the top ten. Sequencing was performed on peripheral blood. Every receptor here comes from a human donor in a cohort sampled during active COVID-19.

The J gene is TRBJ1-1, the V gene TRBV5-1; perhaps TRBD1 as D (6 bases). The CDR3 loop spans 15 amino acids. With 4 bases removed from V and 2 bases from J, the gap between germline ends came to 15 bases. The V gene's germline CDR1 is SGHRS and CDR2 YFSETQ. The CDR3 nucleotides are TGCGCCAGCAGCGCCCCGGGACACCTAAACACTGAAGCTTTCTTT. It is translated as CASSAPGHLNTEAFF.

The V call is TRBV5-8, the J call TRBJ1-1, with D uncertain. This CDR3 is built from 12 residues. V shed 0 bases and J shed 7 bases, with 7 bases lying between them. CDR1 is SGHTS, CDR2 YDEGEE, per germline. CDR3 loop: CASSLERFEAFF. The CDR3 bases are TGTGCCAGCAGCTTGGAGCGATTTGAAGCTTTCTTT.